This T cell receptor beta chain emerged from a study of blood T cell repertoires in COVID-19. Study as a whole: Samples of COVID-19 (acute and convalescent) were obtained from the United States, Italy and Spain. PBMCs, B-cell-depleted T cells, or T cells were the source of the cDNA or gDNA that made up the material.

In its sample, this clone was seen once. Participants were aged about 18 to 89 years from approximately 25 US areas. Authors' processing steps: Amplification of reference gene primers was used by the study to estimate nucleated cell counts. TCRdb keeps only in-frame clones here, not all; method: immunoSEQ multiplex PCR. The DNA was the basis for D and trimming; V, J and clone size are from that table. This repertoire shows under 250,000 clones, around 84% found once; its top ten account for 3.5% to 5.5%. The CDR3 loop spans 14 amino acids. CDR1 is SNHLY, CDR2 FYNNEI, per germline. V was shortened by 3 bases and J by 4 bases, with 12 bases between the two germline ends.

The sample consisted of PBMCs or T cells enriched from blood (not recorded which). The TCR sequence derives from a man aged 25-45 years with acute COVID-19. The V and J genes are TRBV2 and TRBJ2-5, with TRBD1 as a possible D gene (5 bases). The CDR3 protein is CASSEWQGIETQYF. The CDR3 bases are TGTGCCAGCAGTGAGTGGCAGGGAATAGAGACCCAGTACTTC.